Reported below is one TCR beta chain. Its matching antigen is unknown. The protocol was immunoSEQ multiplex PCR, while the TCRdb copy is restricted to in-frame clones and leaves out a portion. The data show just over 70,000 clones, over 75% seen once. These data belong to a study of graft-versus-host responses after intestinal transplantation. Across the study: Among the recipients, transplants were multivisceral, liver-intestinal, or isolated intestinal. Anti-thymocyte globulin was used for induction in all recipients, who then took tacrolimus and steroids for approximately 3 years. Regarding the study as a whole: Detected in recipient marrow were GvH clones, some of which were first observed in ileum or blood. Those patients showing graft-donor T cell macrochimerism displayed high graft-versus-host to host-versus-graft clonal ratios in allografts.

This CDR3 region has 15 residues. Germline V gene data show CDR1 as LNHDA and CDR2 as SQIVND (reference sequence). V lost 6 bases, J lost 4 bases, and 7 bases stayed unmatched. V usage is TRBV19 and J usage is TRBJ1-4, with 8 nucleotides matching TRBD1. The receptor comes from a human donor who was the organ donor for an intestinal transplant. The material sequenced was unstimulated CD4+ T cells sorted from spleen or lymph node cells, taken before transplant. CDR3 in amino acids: CASRASGGVNEKLFF. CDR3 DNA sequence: TGTGCCAGTAGGGCGTCAGGGGGCGTTAATGAAAAACTGTTTTTT.